Listed below are T cell receptor beta chains from one sample, sequenced in a study of T cells after somatic rescue of genetic block. Profiled with immunoSEQ multiplex PCR; TCRdb holds only in-frame clones, not every one. The sample lists 110,000 or so clones, 85% to 95% occurring once. The material sequenced was peripheral blood mononuclear cells (PBMCs). Receptors originate from a woman younger than 30. Each CDR3 is given with its conserved first and last residue. D genes are given only for firm matches.

j_call d_call v_call cdr3_nt cdr3_aa
TRBJ1-4 . TRBV10-2 TGCGCCAGCAGTGAGGGGGGGCTCCTAAATGAAAAACTGTTTTTT CASSEGGLLNEKLFF
TRBJ2-3 . TRBV4-3 TGCGCCAGCAGCCAAGAAGATGCAGATACGCAGTATTTT CASSQEDADTQYF
TRBJ2-3 . TRBV7-2 TGTGCCAGCAGCTTAAAGTCGGCGGGGCGGGGCACAGATACGCAGTATTTT CASSLKSAGRGTDTQYF
TRBJ2-7 TRBD1 TRBV7-9 TGTGCCAGCAGCCGACCGGGACAGGGTCTCGAGCAGTACTTC CASSRPGQGLEQYF
TRBJ2-1 TRBD2 TRBV7-9 TGTGCCAGCAGCCGGACTAGCGGGGACTCCTACAATGAGCAGTTCTTC CASSRTSGDSYNEQFF
TRBJ2-7 . TRBV6-5 TGTGCCAGCAGCCTCCTACACGAGCAGTACTTC CASSLLHEQYF
TRBJ1-3 . TRBV11-3 TGTGCCAGCAGCTTAGATCATAGAGAGGCAGCCTCTGGAAACACCATATATTTT CASSLDHREAASGNTIYF
TRBJ2-7 . TRBV6-5 TGTGCCAGCAGTTACACGTGGGCCTCCTACGAGCAGTACTTC CASSYTWASYEQYF
TRBJ1-2 . TRBV28 TGTGCCAGCAGCGAAGCCGGGAGTTTGGAAAGTGGCTACACCTTC CASSEAGSLESGYTF
TRBJ2-1 . TRBV7-9 TGTGCCAGCAGCTTAGGGCAGACGGGGCTCAATGAGCAGTTCTTC CASSLGQTGLNEQFF